The following is a T cell receptor beta chain sequence with its context. The data were taken from a study of blood T cell repertoires in COVID-19. CDR3 length equals 14 residues. J gave up 5 bases and V 5 bases, and 7 bases lay outside the gene matches. The germline V gene encodes CDR1 LNHNV and CDR2 YYDKDF (reference sequence). Generated by immunoSEQ multiplex PCR, the TCRdb table keeps only in-frame clones and is missing some. The sample includes 110,000 or so clones, roughly four fifths seen only once; the top ten take about 2.3%. Sequenced sample: peripheral blood. This chain joins TRBV15 and TRBJ1-1, with 8 nucleotides matching TRBD1. The source of this sequence is a man aged 50 to 60 with acute or convalescent COVID-19. The CDR3 sequence is CATSPGQVYTEAFF. CDR3 nucleotides: TGTGCCACCAGCCCGGGACAGGTATATACTGAAGCTTTCTTT.